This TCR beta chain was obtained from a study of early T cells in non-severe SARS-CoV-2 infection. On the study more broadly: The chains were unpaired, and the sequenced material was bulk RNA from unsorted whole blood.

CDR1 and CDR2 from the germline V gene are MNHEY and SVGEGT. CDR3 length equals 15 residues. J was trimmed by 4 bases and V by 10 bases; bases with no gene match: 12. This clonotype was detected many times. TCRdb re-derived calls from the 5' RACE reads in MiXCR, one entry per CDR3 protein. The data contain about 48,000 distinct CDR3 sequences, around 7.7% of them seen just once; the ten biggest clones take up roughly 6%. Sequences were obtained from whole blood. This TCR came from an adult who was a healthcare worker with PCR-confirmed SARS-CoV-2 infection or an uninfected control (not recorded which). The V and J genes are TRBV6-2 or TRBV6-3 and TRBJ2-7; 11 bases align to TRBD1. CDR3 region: CAIHDRDRGMYEQYF. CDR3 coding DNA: TGTGCCATACATGACCGGGACAGGGGGATGTACGAGCAGTACTTC.